A single sample is the source of the 32 T cell receptor beta chains below, sequenced in a study of PD-L1 blockade in urothelial cancer. Time point denoted: pretreatment peripheral blood. Some clones are missing from TCRdb's copy, which holds only in-frame ones; the method was immunoSEQ multiplex PCR. The data show around 82,000 clones, with roughly 84% seen just once and 2% to 2.5% held by the top ten. This material consisted of PBMCs, taken around atezolizumab (anti-PD-L1) treatment. All receptors derive from a man aged 60 to 75 with urothelial cancer.

The V and J genes are TRBV29-1 and TRBJ2-7; TRBD2 agrees at 8 bases. This CDR3 comprises 12 residues. The germline V gene encodes CDR1 SQVTM and CDR2 ANQGSEA. The V gene end was trimmed by 4 bases and the J gene end by 5 bases; junction bases not matched to a gene: 4. The CDR3 nucleotides read TGCAGCGTTGCTACTAGCGGCCACGAGCAGTACTTC. Protein product: CSVATSGHEQYF.

This clone was observed a few times. The chain is built from TRBV29-1 and TRBJ1-1, with D unclear. Germline V gene lookup returns CDR1 SQVTM and CDR2 ANQGSEA. The V end lost 7 bases, the J end lost 1 base, and 4 bases lay between the germline ends. There are 10 residues in the CDR3. CDR3 in DNA: TGCAGCGGACAGAACACTGAAGCTTTCTTT. This gives the protein CSGQNTEAFF.

The chain joins TRBV6-1 to TRBJ2-5; 14 nucleotides match TRBD2. The CDR3 is made up of 17 amino acids. Per the germline V gene, CDR1 is MNHNS and CDR2 is SASEGT. The V segment lost 0 bases and the J segment 2 bases; nucleotides outside the gene matches: 2. The CDR3 loop is CASSEARLAGGQETQYF. The CDR3 DNA sequence: TGTGCCAGCAGTGAAGCGAGACTAGCGGGAGGGCAAGAGACCCAGTACTTC.

The chain recombines TRBV29-1 with TRBJ2-3; 11 positions match TRBD1. This CDR3 contains 17 residues. V lost 6 bases, J lost 4 bases, and 15 bases stayed unmatched. The germline CDR1 and CDR2 sequences are SQVTM and ANQGSEA. CDR3 DNA sequence: TGCAGCGTCGCAATAATGTGGACAGGGGGCAACGCAGATACGCAGTATTTT. Its protein is CSVAIMWTGGNADTQYF.

The chain uses TRBV7-8 and TRBJ2-7; D is perhaps TRBD2 (5 bases). The CDR3 has 15 amino acids. With 1 base removed from V and 4 bases from J, the gap between germline ends came to 14 bases. CDR1 and CDR2 from the germline V gene are SGHVS and FQNEAQ. CDR3 sequence (DNA): TGTGCCAGCAGCTTAGACGCGGGTGTGGGTTACGAGCAGTACTTC. Translating gives CASSLDAGVGYEQYF.

V and J are TRBV14 and TRBJ1-1; maybe TRBD1 (6 bases). The germline CDR1 and CDR2 sequences are SGHDN and FVKESK. The CDR3 has 13 amino acids. Trimming pared 4 bases from V and 6 bases from J, leaving 12 bases between. CDR3 in DNA: TGTGCCAGCAGCCTAAACAGGGCAGCTGAAGCTTTCTTT. Translated: CASSLNRAAEAFF.

The rearrangement joins TRBV7-9 to TRBJ1-5, with a weak D call TRBD1 (5 bases). The CDR3 is made up of 14 amino acids. The germline V gene encodes CDR1 SEHNR and CDR2 FQNEAQ (reference sequence). V was shortened by 8 bases and J by 4 bases, with 15 bases between the two germline ends. The CDR3 DNA reads TGTGCCAGCGGTAAAGGGGAGGGGAATCAGCCCCAGCATTTT. It codes for CASGKGEGNQPQHF.

V usage is TRBV6-5 and J usage is TRBJ2-2, with a possible D match to TRBD2 (5 bases). The CDR3 covers 13 residues. CDR1 and CDR2 (germline): MNHEY, SVGAGI. Between the trimmed V and J ends, which lost 7 bases and 0 bases, there was a span of 6 bases. The chain's CDR3 is CASMDSNTGELFF. The CDR3 coding sequence is TGTGCCAGCATGGACTCGAACACCGGGGAGCTGTTTTTT.

V and J are TRBV7-6 and TRBJ2-5; 8 nucleotides align to TRBD1. V trimming: 4 bases; J trimming: 3 bases; junction bases outside the gene matches: 1. From germline, CDR1 is SGHVS and CDR2 FNYEAQ. The CDR3 loop spans 13 amino acids. CDR3 region: CASSSDREETQYF. The DNA of the CDR3 is TGTGCCAGCAGCTCGGACAGGGAAGAGACCCAGTACTTC.

The rearrangement links TRBV21-1 to TRBJ2-3; the D call TRBD1 from the table was never checked on the DNA. TRBV21-1 is listed as a pseudogene. This CDR3 is 14 amino acids long. CDR3 coding DNA: TGTGCCAGCAGCAAAGACAGTCCGTCAGATACGCAGTATTTT. Translated, it gives CASSKDSPSDTQYF.

The chain combines TRBV4-3 with TRBJ2-7; 7 bases are a match to TRBD1. After removal of 4 bases from V and 5 bases from J, the junction contained 11 bases not matched to a gene. This CDR3 is 15 amino acids long. Germline V gene data show CDR1 as LGHNA and CDR2 as YSLEER. The CDR3 nucleotides read TGCGCCAGCAGCCTTGGGCCAGGAACAGGGGACGAGCAGTACTTC. It yields the protein CASSLGPGTGDEQYF.

In its sample, this clone was seen a few times. The chain links TRBV28 to TRBJ2-2; possible D gene TRBD2, 7 bases. This CDR3 is built from 15 residues. Trimming shortened V by 6 bases and J by 1 base, and 12 bases separated the two germline ends. Germline V CDR1 and CDR2: MDHEN, SYDVKM. CDR3 in DNA: TGTGCCAGCAGCCGAGGGGGGGTGAACACCGGGGAGCTGTTTTTT. As protein: CASSRGGVNTGELFF.

The chain links TRBV6-5 to TRBJ1-5; 7 nucleotides line up with TRBD1. Trimming cost V 2 bases and J 10 bases; bases outside gene matches: 5. The V gene's germline CDR1 is MNHEY and CDR2 SVGAGI. The CDR3 has 13 amino acids. CDR3 nucleotides: TGTGCCAGCAGTTACACGAGGACAGGCCCCCAGCATTTT. Protein product: CASSYTRTGPQHF.

This chain uses TRBV6-1 with TRBJ1-5; unclear D gene. Trimming cost V 7 bases and J 0 bases, with 10 bases left between them. CDR1 and CDR2 (germline): MNHNS, SASEGT. The CDR3 is made up of 14 amino acids. For the CDR3, the DNA is TGTGCCAGCACCTTACCGGGTAGCAATCAGCCCCAGCATTTT. Its protein is CASTLPGSNQPQHF.

The V call is TRBV19, the J call TRBJ1-5; TRBD1 is a possible D gene (6 bases). V lost 1 base and J lost 2, with 12 bases in between. CDR1 is LNHDA, CDR2 SQIVND, per germline (reference sequence). This CDR3 is 16 amino acids long. CDR3 coding DNA: TGTGCCAGTAGTATAGGGACAGAATGGGGCAATCAGCCCCAGCATTTT. It encodes CASSIGTEWGNQPQHF.

CDR3 residues: CASSFLPSSYNEQFF. CDR3 nucleotides: TGTGCCAGCAGCTTCCTCCCTAGCTCCTACAATGAGCAGTTCTTC. The chain uses TRBV11-2 and TRBJ2-1; D is uncertain. V was pared by 3 bases and J by 0 bases, with 9 bases between. Germline lookup yields CDR1 SGHAT and CDR2 FQNNGV. CDR3 length: 15 residues.

This chain uses TRBV30 with TRBJ2-5; 7 positions match TRBD2. V gave up 2 bases and J gave up 5 bases; unmatched junction bases: 14. This CDR3 comprises 16 residues. Germline V gene lookup returns CDR1 GTSNPN and CDR2 SVGIG (reference sequence). CDR3 DNA sequence: TGTGCCTGGAGTCTACTGGGGCTAGCGGTCAGGGAGACCCAGTACTTC. Its translation: CAWSLLGLAVRETQYF.

This clone was seen once. The chain joins TRBV5-6 to TRBJ2-5, with TRBD1 matching 9 bases. Germline trimming cut 7 bases from V and 5 bases from J; bases unmatched to any gene: 12. This CDR3 is 15 amino acids long. Looked up from germline, CDR1 is SGHDT and CDR2 is YYEEEE. CDR3 bases: TGTGCCAGCGGAATGGGGACAGGGCGCGGGGAGACCCAGTACTTC. This gives the protein CASGMGTGRGETQYF.

V usage is TRBV27 and J usage is TRBJ2-7; TRBD2 might be the D (6 bases). Germline CDR1 is MNHEY and CDR2 is SMNVEV (reference sequence). The CDR3 length is 13 residues. The V end lost 5 bases, the J end lost 5 bases, and 13 bases lay between the germline ends. Here the CDR3 reads CASSLSWGDEQYF. The CDR3, as DNA: TGTGCCAGCAGTCTGTCCTGGGGGGACGAGCAGTACTTC.

The V call is TRBV27, the J call TRBJ1-1; D ambiguous. The length of the CDR3 is 14 residues. The V and J ends lost 6 bases and 7 bases respectively, with 18 bases between them. Germline CDR1 MNHEY, CDR2 SMNVEV (reference sequence). CDR3 bases: TGTGCCAGCAGGAGTTCGGTGGGCCGGGATGAAGCTTTCTTT. Amino acid sequence: CASRSSVGRDEAFF.

V gene TRBV30 combines with J gene TRBJ1-4, with D unresolved. Trimming stripped 0 bases from V and 8 bases from J, with 4 bases between. Germline V lookup: CDR1 GTSNPN, CDR2 SVGIG (reference sequence). The CDR3 consists of 11 residues. As DNA, the CDR3 is TGTGCCTGGAGTGTAGCCGAAAAACTGTTTTTT. As protein: CAWSVAEKLFF.

In its sample, this clone was seen a few times. The chain uses TRBV6-5 and TRBJ2-2, with 10 bases fitting TRBD2. V lost 7 bases to trimming and J lost 5 bases; unmatched junction nucleotides: 7. This CDR3 region has 15 residues. Per germline, CDR1 MNHEY and CDR2 SVGAGI. CDR3: CASTGVAGGTGELFF. For the CDR3, the DNA is TGTGCCAGCACCGGCGTAGCGGGGGGTACCGGGGAGCTGTTTTTT.

The chain carries TRBV19 and TRBJ2-3, with TRBD2 identical over 9 bases. The CDR3 is made up of 17 amino acids. CDR1 and CDR2 from the germline V gene are LNHDA and SQIVND (reference sequence). With V trimmed by 4 bases and J by 4 bases, 12 bases remained unmatched. CDR3 in DNA: TGTGCCAGTAGTAACCTCTGGCGGGAGGGTCGTTCAGATACGCAGTATTTT. It translates to CASSNLWREGRSDTQYF.

V and J are TRBV11-2 and TRBJ2-2; TRBD2 might be the D (5 bases). Trimming took 3 bases from V and 2 from J, leaving 7 bases between them. Germline CDR1 and CDR2: SGHAT and FQNNGV. CDR3 length equals 14 residues. CDR3 in amino acids: CASSFGLNTGELFF. In nucleotides, the CDR3 is TGTGCCAGCAGCTTCGGACTTAACACCGGGGAGCTGTTTTTT.

The V and J genes are TRBV30 and TRBJ1-2, with 10 bases lining up with TRBD1. CDR1 is GTSNPN and CDR2 is SVGIG in the germline V gene (reference sequence). CDR3 length: 15 residues. The junction had 2 bases not matched to a gene; V was cut back by 1 base and J by 0 bases. The CDR3 loop is CAWSEGTGANYGYTF. Here the CDR3 DNA reads TGTGCCTGGAGTGAAGGGACAGGGGCTAACTATGGCTACACCTTC.

This clone was seen just once. The rearrangement uses TRBV19 and TRBJ1-2; TRBD1 matches 8 bases. V gave up 5 bases and J gave up 7 bases; unmatched junction bases: 6. CDR1 is LNHDA, CDR2 SQIVND, per germline (reference sequence). CDR3 length equals 13 residues. CDR3 sequence reads: CASSFGQGVGYTF. CDR3 DNA sequence: TGTGCCAGTAGTTTCGGACAGGGAGTTGGCTACACCTTC.

This clone has only a few counts. This chain uses TRBV30 with TRBJ1-1; D is unclear. Germline V gene data show CDR1 as GTSNPN and CDR2 as SVGIG (reference sequence). The CDR3 runs to 14 residues. With 0 bases removed from V and 3 bases from J, the gap between germline ends came to 11 bases. The CDR3 is CAWSVTSTYTEAFF. CDR3 DNA: TGTGCCTGGAGTGTTACTTCAACCTACACTGAAGCTTTCTTT.

The gene calls are TRBV2 and TRBJ1-4; 8 nucleotides align to TRBD1. The CDR3 sequence is 13 residues long. Germline-derived CDR1 and CDR2 are SNHLY and FYNNEI. V lost 4 bases to trimming and J lost 11 bases; unmatched junction nucleotides: 6. The CDR3, as DNA: TGTGCCAGCAGTGGATCGGACAGGGCTAAACTGTTTTTT. It is translated as CASSGSDRAKLFF.

A remark on this clone: The conserved final phenylalanine or tryptophan is absent from the CDR3, which likely points to a read error. Because the CDR3's place on the DNA is in doubt, the DNA is left out and the CDR3 is given as listed by TCRdb. V usage is TRBV6-6 and J usage is TRBJ1-5; the table gives TRBD1 as D, unverified against the DNA. CDR1 is MNHNY, CDR2 SVGAGI, per germline (reference sequence). The CDR3 comprises 13 residues, both ends counted. The chain's CDR3 is CASTSRDRGRLEL.

In this sample, this clone turned up a few times. This chain connects TRBV7-9 to TRBJ1-1; a possible D gene is TRBD1 (6 bases). Trimming removed 5 bases at V and 10 bases at J, with 11 bases between. Looked up from germline, CDR1 is SEHNR and CDR2 is FQNEAQ (reference sequence). This CDR3 comprises 11 residues. This CDR3 reads CASSVGQRAFF. CDR3 in DNA: TGTGCCAGCAGCGTAGGACAGAGAGCTTTCTTT.

The chain has TRBV9 and TRBJ2-7; 10 bases agree with TRBD1. The CDR3 has 15 amino acids. In germline, CDR1 is SGDLS, CDR2 YYNGEE. V dropped 4 bases and J dropped 5; count of bases not matched to a gene: 9. CDR3 sequence (DNA): TGTGCCAGCAGCTCCCGACAGGGGGCGCAGAACGAGCAGTACTTC. It codes for CASSSRQGAQNEQYF.

The V call is TRBV6-6, the J call TRBJ1-4; D uncertain. The CDR3 length is 13 residues. CDR1 is MNHNY, CDR2 SVGAGI, per germline (reference sequence). V was cut by 2 bases and J by 3 bases, with 4 bases left in between. CDR3 sequence: CASSYGPNEKLFF. The DNA of the CDR3 is TGTGCCAGCAGTTACGGGCCTAATGAAAAACTGTTTTTT.